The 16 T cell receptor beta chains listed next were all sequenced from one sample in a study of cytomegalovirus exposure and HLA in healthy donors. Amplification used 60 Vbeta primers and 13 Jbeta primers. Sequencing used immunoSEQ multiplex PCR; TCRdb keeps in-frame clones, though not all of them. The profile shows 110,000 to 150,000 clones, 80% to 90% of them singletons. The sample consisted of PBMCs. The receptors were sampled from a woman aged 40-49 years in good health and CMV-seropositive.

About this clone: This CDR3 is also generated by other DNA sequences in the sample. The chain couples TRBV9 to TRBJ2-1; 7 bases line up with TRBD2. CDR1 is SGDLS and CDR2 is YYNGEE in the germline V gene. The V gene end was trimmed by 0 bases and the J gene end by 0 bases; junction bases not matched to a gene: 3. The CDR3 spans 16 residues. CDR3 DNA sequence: TGTGCCAGCAGCGTAGGTGGCGGGAGCTCCTACAATGAGCAGTTCTTC. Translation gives CASSVGGGSSYNEQFF.

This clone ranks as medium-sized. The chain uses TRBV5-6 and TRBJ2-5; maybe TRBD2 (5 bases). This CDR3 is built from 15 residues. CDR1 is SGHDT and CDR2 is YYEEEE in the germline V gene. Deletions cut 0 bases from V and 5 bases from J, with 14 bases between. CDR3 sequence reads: CASSLASGSGETQYF. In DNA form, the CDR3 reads TGTGCCAGCAGCTTGGCTTCGGGCTCGGGGGAGACCCAGTACTTC.

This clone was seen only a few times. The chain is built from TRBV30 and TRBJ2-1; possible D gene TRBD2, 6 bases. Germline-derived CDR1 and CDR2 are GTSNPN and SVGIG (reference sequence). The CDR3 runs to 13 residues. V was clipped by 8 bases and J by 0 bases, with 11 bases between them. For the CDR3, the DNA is TGTGCCGGCAAGCGGGCCTCCTACAATGAGCAGTTCTTC. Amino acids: CAGKRASYNEQFF.

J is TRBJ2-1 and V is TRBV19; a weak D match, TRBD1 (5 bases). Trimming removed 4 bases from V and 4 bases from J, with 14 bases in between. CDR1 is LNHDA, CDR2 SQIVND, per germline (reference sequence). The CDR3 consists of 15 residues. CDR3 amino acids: CASSTNPPGYNEQFF. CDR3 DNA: TGTGCCAGTAGTACCAACCCCCCAGGGTACAATGAGCAGTTCTTC. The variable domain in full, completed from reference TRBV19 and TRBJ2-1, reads DGGITQSPKYLFRKEGQNVTLSCEQNLNHDAMYWYRQDPGQGLRLIYYSQIVNDFQKGDIAEGYSVSREKKESFPLTVTSAQKNPTAFYLCASSTNPPGYNEQFFGPGTRLTVL.

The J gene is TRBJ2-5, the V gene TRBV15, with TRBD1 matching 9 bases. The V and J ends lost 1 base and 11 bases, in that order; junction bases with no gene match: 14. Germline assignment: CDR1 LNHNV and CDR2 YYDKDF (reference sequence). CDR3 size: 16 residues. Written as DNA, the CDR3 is TGTGCCACCAGCAGAGCCATCGGGGACAGGGTAAGGGAGCAGTACTTC. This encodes CATSRAIGDRVREQYF.

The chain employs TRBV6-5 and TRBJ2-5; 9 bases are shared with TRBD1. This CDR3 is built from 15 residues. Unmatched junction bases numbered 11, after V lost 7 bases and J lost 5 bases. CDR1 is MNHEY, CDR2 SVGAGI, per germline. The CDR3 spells CASTHPGQGLETQYF. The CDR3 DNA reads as TGTGCCAGCACTCATCCAGGACAGGGGTTGGAGACCCAGTACTTC.

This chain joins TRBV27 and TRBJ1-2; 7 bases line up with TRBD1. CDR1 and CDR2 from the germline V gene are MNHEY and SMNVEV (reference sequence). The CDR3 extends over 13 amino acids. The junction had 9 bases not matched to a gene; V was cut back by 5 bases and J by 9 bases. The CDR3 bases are TGTGCCAGCAGTCCACGGGACAGACGGAGCTACACCTTC. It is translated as CASSPRDRRSYTF.

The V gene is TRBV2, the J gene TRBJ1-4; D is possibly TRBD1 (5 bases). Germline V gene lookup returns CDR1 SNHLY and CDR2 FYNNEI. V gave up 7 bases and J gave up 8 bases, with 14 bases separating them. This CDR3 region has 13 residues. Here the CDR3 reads CASKVGQPEKLFF. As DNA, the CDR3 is TGTGCCAGCAAAGTGGGGCAGCCAGAAAAACTGTTTTTT.

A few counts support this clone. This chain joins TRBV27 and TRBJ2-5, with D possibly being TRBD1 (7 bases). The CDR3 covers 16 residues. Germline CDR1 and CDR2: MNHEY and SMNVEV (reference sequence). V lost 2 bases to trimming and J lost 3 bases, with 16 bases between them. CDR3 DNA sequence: TGTGCCAGCAGTTTAGGGGGGCGGCAGGGGGAAGAGACCCAGTACTTC. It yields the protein CASSLGGRQGEETQYF.

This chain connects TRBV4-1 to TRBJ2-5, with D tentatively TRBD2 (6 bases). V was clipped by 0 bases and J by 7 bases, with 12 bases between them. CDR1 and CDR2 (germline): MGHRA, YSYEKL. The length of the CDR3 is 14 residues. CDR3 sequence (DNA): TGCGCCAGCAGCCAAGAGCGGCAGGGAGGGACCCAGTACTTC. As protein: CASSQERQGGTQYF.

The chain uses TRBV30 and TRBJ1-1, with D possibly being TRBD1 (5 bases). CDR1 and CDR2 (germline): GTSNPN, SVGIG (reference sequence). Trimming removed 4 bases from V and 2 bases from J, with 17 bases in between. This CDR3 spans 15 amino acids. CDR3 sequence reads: CAWTLGRVINTEAFF. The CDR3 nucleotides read TGTGCCTGGACCTTGGGGCGTGTAATTAACACTGAAGCTTTCTTT.

CDR3 loop: CASSLEPSETQYF. Here the CDR3 DNA reads TGCGCCAGCAGCTTGGAACCTAGTGAGACCCAGTACTTC. The rearrangement uses TRBV4-1 and TRBJ2-5, with D unclear. The germline V gene encodes CDR1 MGHRA and CDR2 YSYEKL. Between the trimmed V and J ends, which lost 5 bases and 5 bases, there was a span of 12 bases. The CDR3 contains 13 residues.

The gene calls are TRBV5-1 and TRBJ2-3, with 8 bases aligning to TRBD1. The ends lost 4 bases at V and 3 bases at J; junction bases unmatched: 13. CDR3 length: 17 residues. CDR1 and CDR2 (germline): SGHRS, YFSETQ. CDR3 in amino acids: CASSLGGLQGVTDTQYF. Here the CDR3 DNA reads TGCGCCAGCAGCCTGGGAGGCTTACAGGGGGTAACAGATACGCAGTATTTT. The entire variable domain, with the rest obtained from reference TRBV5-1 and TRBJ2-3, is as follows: KAGVTQTPRYLIKTRGQQVTLSCSPISGHRSVSWYQQTPGQGLQFLFEYFSETQRNKGNFPGRFSGRQFSNSRSEMNVSTLELGDSALYLCASSLGGLQGVTDTQYFGPGTRLTVL.

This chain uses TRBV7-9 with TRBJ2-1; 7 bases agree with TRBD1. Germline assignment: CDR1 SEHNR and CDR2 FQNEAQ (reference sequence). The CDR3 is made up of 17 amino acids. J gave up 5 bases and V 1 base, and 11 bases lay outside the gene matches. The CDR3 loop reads CASSLVQGQGENNEQFF. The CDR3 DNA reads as TGTGCCAGCAGCTTAGTACAAGGGCAGGGGGAGAACAATGAGCAGTTCTTC.

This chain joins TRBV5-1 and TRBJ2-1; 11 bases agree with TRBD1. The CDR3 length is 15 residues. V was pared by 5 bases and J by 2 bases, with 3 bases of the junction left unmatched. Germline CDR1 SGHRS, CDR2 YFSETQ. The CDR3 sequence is CASRPGQGAYNEQFF. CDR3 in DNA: TGCGCCAGCAGACCGGGACAGGGGGCCTACAATGAGCAGTTCTTC.

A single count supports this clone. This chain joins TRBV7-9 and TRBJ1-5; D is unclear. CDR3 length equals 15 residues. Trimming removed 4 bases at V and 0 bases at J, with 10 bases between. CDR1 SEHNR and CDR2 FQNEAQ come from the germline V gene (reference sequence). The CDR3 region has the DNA TGTGCCAGCAGCTCCGCGATGCATAGCAATCAGCCCCAGCATTTT. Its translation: CASSSAMHSNQPQHF.